Shown below are 31 T cell receptor beta chains from a single sample sequenced in a study of STAT5B mutations in CD4+ large granular lymphocyte leukemia. TCRdb's table, derived via immunoSEQ multiplex PCR, lists solely in-frame clones and lacks some. The sample carries some 21,000 clones, roughly three quarters recorded once. Specimen: CD4+ T cells from blood buffy coats. Receptors were obtained from a human donor in good health.

The chain couples TRBV6-6 to TRBJ2-2; 8 positions agree with TRBD2. Germline V gene sequence: CDR1 MNHNY, CDR2 SVGAGI (reference sequence). Trimming removed 2 bases from V and 7 bases from J; junction bases left unmatched: 9. The CDR3 runs to 16 residues. The CDR3 nucleotides read TGTGCCAGCAGTTACAGGCGGGAGGAACCTGGCGGGGAGCTGTTTTTT. It is translated as CASSYRREEPGGELFF.

This clone was seen only a few times. The rearrangement links TRBV6-1 to TRBJ1-4; no reliable D call. There are 15 residues in the CDR3. V lost 1 base, J lost 7 bases, and 13 bases lay in between. Germline V gene lookup returns CDR1 MNHNS and CDR2 SASEGT. The CDR3 coding sequence is TGTGCCAGCAGTGAAGTTAATCGACTTGGTGAAAAACTGTTTTTT. This sequence encodes CASSEVNRLGEKLFF.

This chain connects TRBV28 to TRBJ1-4; perhaps TRBD1 as D (5 bases). Germline V gene data show CDR1 as MDHEN and CDR2 as SYDVKM. CDR3 length: 15 amino acids. V lost 5 bases, J lost 5 bases, and 15 bases lay in between. CDR3 amino acids: CASSLPGRKNEKLFF. The CDR3 region has the DNA TGTGCCAGCAGTCTTCCGGGACGGAAGAATGAAAAACTGTTTTTT.

The chain joins TRBV5-6 to TRBJ2-5; possibly TRBD1 or TRBD2 for D (5 bases each). Near its end, the DNA agrees better with TRBJ2-7, so the J call may be wrong. Germline CDR1 SGHDT, CDR2 YYEEEE. The CDR3 extends over 16 amino acids. The CDR3 nucleotides are TGTGCCAGCAGCCCTAGTTGGGGGAAGAGCTCCTACGAGCAGTACTTC. Its protein product is CASSPSWGKSSYEQYF.

This clone was observed a few times. The chain combines TRBV5-1 with TRBJ1-1; D unclear. CDR1 is SGHRS and CDR2 is YFSETQ in the germline V gene. This CDR3 region has 14 residues. Trimming left V 1 base short and J 0 bases short, with 7 bases between. The CDR3 DNA sequence: TGCGCCAGCAGCTTGCGGGAAATGAACACTGAAGCTTTCTTT. It encodes CASSLREMNTEAFF.

The chain is built from TRBV11-1 and TRBJ2-3; 9 bases map to TRBD2. Looked up from germline, CDR1 is SGHAT and CDR2 is FQDESV (reference sequence). With 6 bases clipped from V and 3 bases from J, the junction kept 7 bases outside the gene matches. The CDR3 is made up of 15 amino acids. The CDR3 nucleotides are TGTGCCAGCAGTTACTCTAGCGGGGTTACAGATACGCAGTATTTT. It codes for CASSYSSGVTDTQYF.

There are a few counts of this clone. V usage is TRBV19 and J usage is TRBJ2-1; the match to TRBD1 covers 9 bases. The CDR3 length is 15 residues. Losses at the gene ends were 5 bases for V and 1 base for J; bases not matched to a gene: 3. Germline V gives CDR1 LNHDA, CDR2 SQIVND (reference sequence). The CDR3 DNA follows: TGTGCCAGTAGTGTGACAGGGGGATCCTACAATGAGCAGTTCTTC. This translates into CASSVTGGSYNEQFF.

The DNA of the CDR3 is TGTGCCAGCAGTACAGGCAGCTACGAGCAGTACTTC. Protein sequence: CASSTGSYEQYF. This chain uses TRBV6-5 with TRBJ2-7, with D possibly being TRBD1 (5 bases). V dropped 5 bases and J dropped 3 bases, with 8 bases sitting between them. This CDR3 is 12 amino acids long. CDR1 and CDR2 (germline): MNHEY, SVGAGI.

V gene TRBV11-3 combines with J gene TRBJ2-1; D unresolved. Trimming left V 1 base short and J 9 bases short, with 13 bases between. CDR1 SGHNT and CDR2 YENEEA come from the germline V gene. The CDR3 loop spans 14 amino acids. CDR3: CASSLVELVGEQFF. The CDR3 DNA sequence: TGTGCCAGCAGCTTAGTCGAGTTAGTAGGTGAGCAGTTCTTC. The full variable domain, rest sourced from reference TRBV11-3 and TRBJ2-1, is EAGVVQSPRYKIIEKKQPVAFWCNPISGHNTLYWYLQNLGQGPELLIRYENEEAVDDSQLPKDRFSAERLKGVDSTLKIQPAELGDSAVYLCASSLVELVGEQFFGPGTRLTVL.

The chain links TRBV5-6 to TRBJ2-7; 13 nucleotides line up with TRBD2. The CDR3 contains 16 residues. The germline V gene encodes CDR1 SGHDT and CDR2 YYEEEE. V shed 3 bases, J shed 5 bases, and the junction held 8 bases outside the gene matches. CDR3 DNA sequence: TGTGCCAGCAGCTCCCTTTTAGGGACTAGCGGGAACGAGCAGTACTTC. Protein sequence: CASSSLLGTSGNEQYF. The full variable domain, its missing parts supplied by reference TRBV5-6 and TRBJ2-7, is DAGVTQSPTHLIKTRGQQVTLRCSPKSGHDTVSWYQQALGQGPQFIFQYYEEEERQRGNFPDRFSGHQFPNYSSELNVNALLLGDSALYLCASSSLLGTSGNEQYFGPGTRLTVT.

V and J are TRBV5-1 and TRBJ2-7; D is ambiguous. From germline, CDR1 is SGHRS and CDR2 YFSETQ. V was pared by 4 bases and J by 4 bases, with 9 bases between. The CDR3 consists of 12 residues. CDR3 loop: CASSANGYEQYF. The CDR3 nucleotides are TGCGCCAGCAGCGCGAATGGGTACGAGCAGTACTTC.

This clone showed up just a few times. The V gene is TRBV4-2, the J gene TRBJ1-2; TRBD1 agrees at 7 bases. CDR1 is LGHNA, CDR2 YNFKEQ, per germline. This CDR3 has 16 amino acids. V was clipped by 0 bases and J by 4 bases; unmatched bases: 8. The CDR3 loop reads CASSQDFTGVGYGYTF. CDR3 sequence (DNA): TGTGCCAGCAGCCAAGATTTCACAGGGGTGGGCTATGGCTACACCTTC.

The V gene is TRBV11-2, the J gene TRBJ1-3, with 7 bases fitting TRBD1. CDR1 SGHAT and CDR2 FQNNGV come from the germline V gene. The trim removed 5 bases at V and 3 bases at J, leaving 10 bases unmatched. The CDR3 has 16 residues. For the CDR3, the DNA is TGTGCCAGCAGCACAGACAGGGTCTCAGGTGGAAACACCATATATTTT. Translation gives CASSTDRVSGGNTIYF.

This chain connects TRBV30 to TRBJ1-6, with TRBD1 as a possible D gene (5 bases). Trimming pared 3 bases from V and 5 bases from J, leaving 11 bases between. The length of the CDR3 is 14 residues. Germline values: CDR1 GTSNPN, CDR2 SVGIG (reference sequence). CDR3 sequence: CAWSAGQDNSPLHF. CDR3 bases: TGTGCCTGGAGCGCCGGACAAGATAATTCACCCCTCCACTTT. Supplemented by reference TRBV30 and TRBJ1-6, the full variable domain reads SQTIHQWPATLVQPVGSPLSLECTVEGTSNPNLYWYRQAAGRGLQLLFYSVGIGQISSEVPQNLSASRPQDRQFILSSKKLLLSDSGFYLCAWSAGQDNSPLHFGNGTRLTVT.

The chain is built from TRBV7-2 and TRBJ2-3; 10 bases agree with TRBD2. The CDR3 is 16 residues long. J lost 2 bases, V lost 1 base, and 3 bases had no gene match. Germline V gives CDR1 SGHTA, CDR2 FQGNSA. Here the CDR3 reads CASSLVGTSVTDTQYF. CDR3 DNA sequence: TGTGCCAGCAGCTTAGTTGGGACTAGCGTCACAGATACGCAGTATTTT.

The rearrangement links TRBV7-8 to TRBJ2-1; D perhaps matches TRBD2 (5 bases). Trimming pared 2 bases from V and 6 bases from J, leaving 14 bases between. CDR1 and CDR2 from the germline V gene are SGHVS and FQNEAQ. This CDR3 is built from 15 residues. The CDR3 sequence: CASSLKDGMSNEQFF. For the CDR3, the DNA is TGTGCCAGCAGCTTAAAGGACGGGATGAGCAATGAGCAGTTCTTC.

This sequence joins TRBV7-2 and TRBJ2-7; the match to TRBD2 covers 12 bases. Per the germline V gene, CDR1 is SGHTA and CDR2 is FQGNSA. This CDR3 comprises 14 residues. V lost 5 bases to trimming and J lost 2 bases; unmatched junction nucleotides: 1. CDR3 region: CASSRTSGTYEQYF. In nucleotides, the CDR3 is TGTGCCAGCAGCCGGACTAGCGGGACCTACGAGCAGTACTTC.

The gene calls are TRBV7-9 and TRBJ2-3; D unresolved. Germline V lookup: CDR1 SEHNR, CDR2 FQNEAQ (reference sequence). The V and J ends lost 4 bases and 4 bases respectively, with 12 bases between them. This CDR3 contains 14 residues. The CDR3 DNA sequence: TGTGCCAGCAGCTCTATGGGCGGCGCAGATACGCAGTATTTT. This encodes CASSSMGGADTQYF.

This sequence joins TRBV4-1 and TRBJ2-6, with 10 bases that match TRBD2. V lost 1 base to trimming and J lost 6 bases; unmatched junction nucleotides: 9. From germline, CDR1 is MGHRA and CDR2 YSYEKL. This CDR3 spans 18 amino acids. CDR3 in DNA: TGCGCCAGCAGCCAAGCCAGCGGGGGGGCGAGAGAGGCCAACGTCCTGACTTTC. Translating it yields CASSQASGGAREANVLTF.

The J gene is TRBJ2-7, the V gene TRBV5-1; D is possibly TRBD2 (5 bases). The length of the CDR3 is 14 residues. The V gene lost 2 bases and the J gene lost 2 bases, with 11 bases spanning the gap. From germline, CDR1 is SGHRS and CDR2 YFSETQ. The CDR3, as DNA: TGCGCCAGCAGCTTTATAGGGAGTACCTACGAGCAGTACTTC. It encodes CASSFIGSTYEQYF.

V usage is TRBV4-2 and J usage is TRBJ2-3; no firm D call. The germline gives CDR1 LGHNA, CDR2 YNFKEQ. V was cut by 0 bases and J by 2 bases, with 12 bases left in between. CDR3 size: 16 residues. CDR3 protein: CASSQDQAFPTDTQYF. The CDR3 region has the DNA TGTGCCAGCAGCCAAGATCAAGCGTTCCCCACAGATACGCAGTATTTT.

Only a few counts were recorded for this clone. This chain connects TRBV7-9 to TRBJ2-7; D is unclear. The CDR3 consists of 12 residues. Germline values: CDR1 SEHNR, CDR2 FQNEAQ (reference sequence). Between the trimmed V and J ends, which lost 5 bases and 3 bases, there was a span of 8 bases. CDR3 sequence: CASSQRFYEQYF. Written as DNA, the CDR3 is TGTGCCAGCAGCCAGAGATTCTACGAGCAGTACTTC.

The CDR3 bases are TGCGCCAGCAGCTCCGACTCGTCTGGGGCCAACGTCCTGACTTTC. The encoded protein is CASSSDSSGANVLTF. The chain couples TRBV10-1 to TRBJ2-6, with unresolved D. The CDR3 is made up of 15 amino acids. V lost 6 bases and J 1 base, leaving 10 bases between the germline ends. Germline V gene data show CDR1 as WNHNN and CDR2 as SYGVQD (reference sequence).

This chain uses TRBV5-1 with TRBJ1-3, with D perhaps TRBD1 (5 bases). The germline V and J ends were trimmed by 0 bases and 0 bases, with 13 bases remaining between them. Per germline, CDR1 SGHRS and CDR2 YFSETQ. CDR3 length equals 17 residues. The CDR3 DNA sequence: TGCGCCAGCAGCTTGGGGGGCTCGTTGAGCTCTGGAAACACCATATATTTT. This translates into CASSLGGSLSSGNTIYF.

CDR3 bases: TGTGCCAGCAGTGGACTCCAAGAGACCCAGTACTTC. As protein: CASSGLQETQYF. The chain employs TRBV2 and TRBJ2-5; D unresolved. Germline values: CDR1 SNHLY, CDR2 FYNNEI. The length of the CDR3 is 12 residues. Trimming removed 4 bases from V and 1 base from J, with 4 bases in between.

The gene calls are TRBV10-2 and TRBJ1-1; D gene ambiguous. The CDR3 totals 12 residues. V gave up 8 bases and J gave up 6 bases, with 13 bases separating them. Germline V lookup: CDR1 WSHSY, CDR2 SAAADI. CDR3: CASSYSMAEAFF. The CDR3 region has the DNA TGCGCCAGCTCCTATTCTATGGCTGAAGCTTTCTTT.

This chain joins TRBV5-1 and TRBJ2-5, with TRBD1 identical over 7 bases. This CDR3 region has 14 residues. The V gene's germline CDR1 is SGHRS and CDR2 YFSETQ. V lost 4 bases to trimming and J lost 0 bases; unmatched junction nucleotides: 3. CDR3 nucleotide sequence: TGCGCCAGCAGCGTAGGGACAGACCAAGAGACCCAGTACTTC. As protein: CASSVGTDQETQYF.

This clone was found a few times. The chain carries TRBV6-6 and TRBJ1-1, with no clear D. The V end lost 6 bases, the J end lost 7 bases, and 15 bases lay between the germline ends. Per germline, CDR1 MNHNY and CDR2 SVGAGI (reference sequence). This CDR3 comprises 13 residues. CDR3 amino acids: CASSRGGIGEAFF. The CDR3 nucleotides are TGTGCCAGCAGCCGGGGAGGGATCGGTGAAGCTTTCTTT.

The table lists this clone with a few counts. The CDR3: CAWSLNNRGNTEAFF. The CDR3 DNA follows: TGTGCCTGGAGTCTCAATAACAGGGGAAACACTGAAGCTTTCTTT. This sequence joins TRBV30 and TRBJ1-1; 7 nucleotides line up with TRBD1. V was pared by 2 bases and J by 2 bases, with 8 bases of the junction left unmatched. Germline V gene data show CDR1 as GTSNPN and CDR2 as SVGIG (reference sequence). CDR3 length: 15 residues.

The chain recombines TRBV29-1 with TRBJ2-3, with TRBD2 identical over 10 bases. Germline V gives CDR1 SQVTM, CDR2 ANQGSEA. The CDR3 has 18 residues. V lost 2 bases and J lost 2; bases outside the gene matches: 13. CDR3 sequence (DNA): TGCAGCGTTGAAATGGGACTTGTAGCGGGAGGTAACACAGATACGCAGTATTTT. Protein sequence: CSVEMGLVAGGNTDTQYF.

V gene TRBV19 combines with J gene TRBJ2-1; TRBD2 matches at 10 bases. The length of the CDR3 is 15 residues. The junction had 4 bases not matched to a gene; V was cut back by 5 bases and J by 3 bases. Germline CDR1 reads LNHDA; CDR2 reads SQIVND (reference sequence). CDR3 loop: CASSLAGAGYNEQFF. CDR3 coding DNA: TGTGCCAGTAGTCTAGCGGGAGCAGGCTACAATGAGCAGTTCTTC.